The 5 T cell receptor beta chains in this list originate from one sample, sequenced in a study of CD8+ T cells in alopecia areata. Extraction of RNA preceded its reverse transcription into cDNA, which served as the sequencing template. The protocol was immunoSEQ multiplex PCR, while the TCRdb copy is restricted to in-frame clones and leaves out a portion. The repertoire has 100,000 to 130,000 clones, 80% to 85% of them found once; the top ten carry over 20%. Regarding treatment: oral pan-JAK inhibitor, 5-10 mg twice daily. The material sequenced was CD8+ T cells sorted from blood, taken at week 24, from a patient treated with tofacitinib. These receptors all come from a human donor with alopecia areata.

The chain uses TRBV29-1 and TRBJ2-1; D gene ambiguous. V lost 2 bases and J lost 10, with 15 bases in between. Per germline, CDR1 SQVTM and CDR2 ANQGSEA. The CDR3 is 13 amino acids. CDR3 in amino acids: CSVETPKGYEQFF. CDR3 nucleotide sequence: TGCAGCGTTGAAACACCGAAGGGTTACGAGCAGTTCTTC.

In its sample, this clone was seen once. This chain connects TRBV27 to TRBJ2-7, with D uncertain. Germline-derived CDR1 and CDR2 are MNHEY and SMNVEV (reference sequence). CDR3 length: 13 amino acids. Deletions cut 0 bases from V and 4 bases from J, with 7 bases between. DNA of the CDR3: TGTGCCAGCAGTTTATCGCCCCGGTACGAGCAGTACTTC. This encodes CASSLSPRYEQYF.

The rearrangement links TRBV27 to TRBJ2-1; 7 bases fit TRBD2. The germline CDR1 and CDR2 sequences are MNHEY and SMNVEV (reference sequence). V lost 4 bases to trimming and J lost 9 bases; unmatched junction nucleotides: 3. The CDR3 sequence is 12 residues long. CDR3 in amino acids: CASSWGGSEQFF. The DNA for the CDR3 is TGTGCCAGCAGTTGGGGGGGAAGTGAGCAGTTCTTC.

The rearrangement uses TRBV29-1 and TRBJ2-7; 12 bases map to TRBD1. The CDR3 extends over 12 amino acids. Germline assignment: CDR1 SQVTM and CDR2 ANQGSEA. V lost 6 bases and J lost 6; bases outside the gene matches: 3. DNA of the CDR3: TGCAGCGTGGGGACAGGGGGCGCCGAGCAGTACTTC. The encoded protein is CSVGTGGAEQYF.

This clone appeared once. The V gene is TRBV6-5, the J gene TRBJ2-7, with 8 bases fitting TRBD1. Trimming took 5 bases from V and 6 from J; bases not matched to a gene: 6. CDR1 is MNHEY, CDR2 SVGAGI, per germline. The CDR3 runs 13 residues. The CDR3: CASSKGQGGEQYF. CDR3 DNA sequence: TGTGCCAGCAGTAAAGGACAGGGTGGCGAGCAGTACTTC.